Below, 30 T cell receptor beta chains from the same sample are listed, as sequenced in a study of shared clonotypes between healthy human individuals. Sequencing was performed with immunoSEQ multiplex PCR; in TCRdb, only in-frame clones are kept and a portion is missing. The repertoire holds around 610,000 clones, with about 95% as singletons. In the naive CD8 group, cells lacked CD45RO and were positively selected for CCR7, so terminally differentiated effector memory CD45RA+ cells were left out. Sample: naive CD8+ T cells sorted from blood. These receptors originate from a woman in her twenties or thirties in good health.

The J gene is TRBJ2-5, the V gene TRBV28; 8 bases align to TRBD1. CDR3 length equals 15 residues. J was trimmed by 5 bases and V by 2 bases; bases with no gene match: 7. CDR1 is MDHEN, CDR2 SYDVKM, per germline. The CDR3 sequence: CASSLGPGGAETQYF. The CDR3 nucleotides read TGTGCCAGCAGTTTAGGGCCAGGGGGCGCGGAGACCCAGTACTTC.

The rearrangement uses TRBV5-6 and TRBJ2-7, with D possibly TRBD1 on 6 matching bases. Trimming removed 4 bases at V and 11 bases at J, with 16 bases between. The CDR3 runs 12 residues. Germline V gene lookup returns CDR1 SGHDT and CDR2 YYEEEE. CDR3 DNA: TGTGCCAGCAGCAGGCAGGGGACCCCGGAGTACTTC. Amino acid sequence: CASSRQGTPEYF.

The chain joins TRBV29-1 to TRBJ2-7; 10 bases map to TRBD1. Germline V gives CDR1 SQVTM, CDR2 ANQGSEA. This CDR3 spans 12 amino acids. Losses at the gene ends were 7 bases for V and 5 bases for J; bases not matched to a gene: 5. The CDR3 reads CSAGTGAHEQYF. The CDR3 DNA reads TGCAGCGCTGGGACAGGGGCCCACGAGCAGTACTTC.

This rearrangement joins TRBV2 to TRBJ2-7, with a tentative D call TRBD1 (6 bases). CDR1 is SNHLY, CDR2 FYNNEI, per germline. CDR3 length equals 15 residues. V was shortened by 2 bases and J by 3 bases, with 14 bases between the two germline ends. CDR3: CASSESRQVFYEQYF. CDR3 bases: TGTGCCAGCAGTGAATCGAGACAGGTGTTCTACGAGCAGTACTTC.

This chain joins TRBV28 and TRBJ2-1, with 9 bases lining up with TRBD1. The V segment lost 7 bases and the J segment 4 bases; nucleotides outside the gene matches: 8. This CDR3 is 15 amino acids long. Germline loops: CDR1 MDHEN, CDR2 SYDVKM. The CDR3 spells CASTTGTGFYNEQFF. CDR3 DNA sequence: TGTGCCAGCACTACCGGGACAGGGTTTTACAATGAGCAGTTCTTC. The whole variable domain, remainder taken from reference TRBV28 and TRBJ2-1, is DVKVTQSSRYLVKRTGEKVFLECVQDMDHENMFWYRQDPGLGLRLIYFSYDVKMKEKGDIPEGYSVSREKKERFSLILESASTNQTSMYLCASTTGTGFYNEQFFGPGTRLTVL.

The rearrangement joins TRBV28 to TRBJ2-5, with TRBD1 matching 8 bases. The CDR3 spans 14 residues. The V gene's germline CDR1 is MDHEN and CDR2 SYDVKM. Germline trimming cut 7 bases from V and 5 bases from J; bases unmatched to any gene: 9. CDR3 sequence: CASIPEDRVETQYF. The CDR3 DNA sequence: TGTGCCAGCATTCCTGAGGACAGGGTCGAGACCCAGTACTTC.

This clone was counted a single time. The CDR3: CASSLTSPVISTGELFF. The DNA of the CDR3 is TGCGCCAGCAGCCTGACTAGTCCGGTTATTAGCACCGGGGAGCTGTTTTTT. The rearrangement uses TRBV4-1 and TRBJ2-2; tentative D call: TRBD2 (6 bases). The V gene's germline CDR1 is MGHRA and CDR2 YSYEKL. The CDR3 loop spans 17 amino acids. V gave up 4 bases and J gave up 4 bases, with 19 bases separating them.

This clone has ten or more counts. Other DNA variants within this sample encode the same CDR3. The chain joins TRBV13 to TRBJ2-7; 11 nucleotides match TRBD1. Germline assignment: CDR1 PRHDT and CDR2 FYEKMQ (reference sequence). Trimming removed 5 bases from V and 3 bases from J; junction bases left unmatched: 3. This CDR3 has 14 residues. CDR3 amino acids: CASSPGTGGYEQYF. CDR3 DNA sequence: TGTGCCAGCAGCCCCGGGACAGGGGGCTACGAGCAGTACTTC.

The CDR3: CASSLGRGTGELFF. The CDR3 DNA sequence: TGTGCCAGCAGTTTGGGCAGGGGGACCGGGGAGCTGTTTTTT. The V gene is TRBV27, the J gene TRBJ2-2; 7 bases are a match to TRBD1. V lost 3 bases, J lost 5 bases, and 3 bases stayed unmatched. CDR3 length: 14 amino acids. The germline V gene has CDR1 MNHEY and CDR2 SMNVEV (reference sequence).

DNA for the CDR3: TGCAGCGTTCCTAAGATCTTAAGCACAGATACGCAGTATTTT. It is translated as CSVPKILSTDTQYF. The chain recombines TRBV29-1 with TRBJ2-3; D not certain. V lost 5 bases and J 0 bases, leaving 12 bases between the germline ends. In germline, CDR1 is SQVTM, CDR2 ANQGSEA. The CDR3 has 14 residues.

J is TRBJ1-5 and V is TRBV28; the D gene is possibly TRBD1 (5 bases). Germline CDR1 is MDHEN and CDR2 is SYDVKM. Trimming cost V 7 bases and J 4 bases, with 20 bases left between them. This CDR3 contains 16 residues. In DNA form, the CDR3 reads TGTGCCAGCAACACCCTGTGGGCAGAGGGGAATCAGCCCCAGCATTTT. Protein: CASNTLWAEGNQPQHF.

The sample holds one count of this clone. The rearrangement joins TRBV5-6 to TRBJ2-1, with 12 bases fitting TRBD1. CDR3 length: 14 residues. CDR1 is SGHDT, CDR2 YYEEEE, per germline. V was clipped by 2 bases and J by 10 bases; unmatched bases: 4. This chain's CDR3 is CASSFGTGGWEQFF. CDR3 in DNA: TGTGCCAGCAGCTTCGGGACAGGGGGCTGGGAGCAGTTCTTC.

This chain joins TRBV27 and TRBJ2-1, with D uncertain. There are 12 residues in the CDR3. V dropped 2 bases and J dropped 10 bases, with 9 bases sitting between them. CDR1 MNHEY and CDR2 SMNVEV come from the germline V gene (reference sequence). The CDR3 nucleotides are TGTGCCAGCAGTTTACCGATGGGGGAGCAGTTCTTC. It encodes CASSLPMGEQFF.

The chain uses TRBV6-1 and TRBJ2-7; a possible D gene is TRBD1 (5 bases). There are 12 residues in the CDR3. Germline V lookup: CDR1 MNHNS, CDR2 SASEGT. Trimming took off 7 bases at V and 3 bases at J, with 10 bases between the two ends. CDR3 in amino acids: CASKWQGYEQYF. In DNA form, the CDR3 reads TGTGCCAGCAAGTGGCAGGGCTACGAGCAGTACTTC.

CDR3 DNA sequence: TGTGCCAGCAGCTCGGGACTAGCGGGAGATGGTGAGACCCAGTACTTC. Encoded protein: CASSSGLAGDGETQYF. The chain uses TRBV28 and TRBJ2-5; 14 bases line up with TRBD2. This CDR3 is 16 amino acids long. Germline V gene data show CDR1 as MDHEN and CDR2 as SYDVKM. J was trimmed by 5 bases and V by 6 bases; bases with no gene match: 8.

The rearrangement joins TRBV9 to TRBJ2-7; D possibly corresponds to TRBD2 (6 bases). This CDR3 contains 16 residues. Germline assignment: CDR1 SGDLS and CDR2 YYNGEE. V was trimmed by 0 bases and J by 4 bases, leaving 17 bases between them. In DNA, the CDR3 is TGTGCCAGCAGCGTAGGTGGGAGCGGGTCGACATACGAGCAGTACTTC. It translates to CASSVGGSGSTYEQYF.

The chain links TRBV19 to TRBJ2-1; 13 bases map to TRBD2. The CDR3 is 16 amino acids. The germline V gene encodes CDR1 LNHDA and CDR2 SQIVND (reference sequence). V gave up 5 bases and J gave up 9 bases; unmatched junction bases: 10. The CDR3 coding sequence is TGTGCCAGTAGTCCGCCCCCGGGACTAGCGGGATCTGAGCAGTTCTTC. Its translation: CASSPPPGLAGSEQFF.

The chain combines TRBV27 with TRBJ2-1; 13 bases map to TRBD2. Germline CDR1 MNHEY, CDR2 SMNVEV (reference sequence). The V and J ends lost 2 bases and 5 bases, in that order; junction bases with no gene match: 6. The CDR3 consists of 17 residues. CDR3 protein: CASSLGPGTSGDNEQFF. The DNA of the CDR3 is TGTGCCAGCAGTTTAGGGCCAGGGACTAGCGGGGACAATGAGCAGTTCTTC.

The gene calls are TRBV11-2 and TRBJ2-7; D may be TRBD1 or TRBD2 (5 bases each). V lost 3 bases and J lost 0, with 15 bases in between. The CDR3 has 16 residues. The germline V gene has CDR1 SGHAT and CDR2 FQNNGV. In nucleotides, the CDR3 is TGTGCCAGCAGCTTGATCGGGGCTGAACCCTCCTACGAGCAGTACTTC. This sequence encodes CASSLIGAEPSYEQYF.

The J gene is TRBJ1-2, the V gene TRBV9; D is ambiguous. Germline V gene lookup returns CDR1 SGDLS and CDR2 YYNGEE. The CDR3 has 13 residues. V dropped 3 bases and J dropped 4 bases, with 10 bases sitting between them. The CDR3 coding sequence is TGTGCCAGCAGCGGCGACGGAATCTATGGCTACACCTTC. The encoded protein is CASSGDGIYGYTF.

V gene TRBV13 combines with J gene TRBJ1-5; D possibly corresponds to TRBD1 (5 bases). CDR1 and CDR2 (germline): PRHDT, FYEKMQ (reference sequence). The CDR3 sequence is 15 residues long. The V end was cut by 5 bases, the J end by 11 bases, with 22 bases between. The CDR3 loop is CASSEGVRIPEAQHF. The CDR3 nucleotides are TGTGCCAGCAGCGAAGGGGTAAGGATTCCCGAGGCCCAGCATTTT.

This CDR3 is CATKLAGATDTQYF. The CDR3 nucleotides read TGTGCCACCAAACTAGCGGGGGCCACAGATACGCAGTATTTT. This chain links TRBV6-5 with TRBJ2-3; 11 nucleotides align to TRBD2. V lost 10 bases to trimming and J lost 2 bases; unmatched junction nucleotides: 5. Germline CDR1 MNHEY, CDR2 SVGAGI. CDR3 length: 14 residues.

V usage is TRBV28 and J usage is TRBJ2-3, with 10 nucleotides matching TRBD2. Germline-derived CDR1 and CDR2 are MDHEN and SYDVKM. V dropped 6 bases and J dropped 3; count of bases not matched to a gene: 6. The CDR3 runs to 15 residues. CDR3 nucleotides: TGTGCCAGCAGCTCTAGCGGGAGTGGAACAGATACGCAGTATTTT. It codes for CASSSSGSGTDTQYF.

The V call is TRBV27, the J call TRBJ2-2; 14 bases align to TRBD2. The J segment lost 6 bases and the V segment lost 2 bases, leaving 8 bases of the junction unmatched. The CDR3 contains 18 residues. Germline assignment: CDR1 MNHEY and CDR2 SMNVEV (reference sequence). The CDR3 reads CASSLLGTSGSVAGELFF. CDR3 sequence (DNA): TGTGCCAGCAGTTTACTAGGGACTAGCGGGAGTGTGGCCGGGGAGCTGTTTTTT.

The chain employs TRBV29-1 and TRBJ2-7, with D perhaps TRBD2 (5 bases). The CDR3 is 13 residues long. Deletions cut 4 bases from V and 0 bases from J, with 10 bases between. Germline V lookup: CDR1 SQVTM, CDR2 ANQGSEA. The CDR3 region is CSVVEGSSYEQYF. CDR3 bases: TGCAGCGTTGTAGAAGGGAGCTCCTACGAGCAGTACTTC.

The V gene is TRBV7-9, the J gene TRBJ2-7, with 8 nucleotides matching TRBD1. Germline trimming cut 4 bases from V and 5 bases from J; bases unmatched to any gene: 7. Looked up from germline, CDR1 is SEHNR and CDR2 is FQNEAQ (reference sequence). There are 14 residues in the CDR3. The CDR3 spells CASSSDRDGDEQYF. CDR3 sequence (DNA): TGTGCCAGCAGCTCGGACAGGGATGGGGACGAGCAGTACTTC.

The chain combines TRBV20-1 with TRBJ2-1, with D unresolved. V lost 3 bases and J lost 11, with 8 bases in between. The CDR3 runs to 10 residues. CDR1 is DFQATT, CDR2 SNEGSKA, per germline (reference sequence). CDR3: CSASFGKQFF. The CDR3 DNA is TGCAGTGCTAGTTTCGGCAAGCAGTTCTTC.

This rearrangement joins TRBV6-1 to TRBJ1-1; D not certain. This CDR3 spans 12 amino acids. Germline loops: CDR1 MNHNS, CDR2 SASEGT. V lost 3 bases, J lost 3 bases, and 5 bases lay in between. The CDR3 DNA reads TGTGCCAGCAGTGATGCCTACACTGAAGCTTTCTTT. Protein sequence: CASSDAYTEAFF.

This clone was seen only once. V gene TRBV5-5 combines with J gene TRBJ2-7, with D possibly being TRBD1 (6 bases). Germline-derived CDR1 and CDR2 are SGHKS and YYEKEE (reference sequence). CDR3 length: 13 residues. V gave up 5 bases and J gave up 3 bases, with 12 bases separating them. CDR3 protein: CASRTGQLYEQYF. The CDR3 region has the DNA TGTGCCAGCAGGACCGGACAGCTCTACGAGCAGTACTTC.

Of note for this clone: This sample includes further DNA sequences coding for the same CDR3. J is TRBJ2-7 and V is TRBV28; unclear D gene. V lost 3 bases and J lost 3, with 6 bases in between. This CDR3 is 12 amino acids long. Germline-derived CDR1 and CDR2 are MDHEN and SYDVKM. CDR3 DNA: TGTGCCAGCAGTTTTGTCGGCTACGAGCAGTACTTC. Translation gives CASSFVGYEQYF.